This record concerns one T cell receptor (beta chain) sequence. The target antigen is unknown. The sample originates from a study of cytomegalovirus exposure and HLA in healthy donors. PCR was performed using 60 Vbeta and 13 Jbeta primers. The table came from immunoSEQ multiplex PCR; TCRdb's copy has only in-frame clones and leaves some out. The table lists 75,000 to 95,000 clones, 70% to 85% of them singletons. Study-level points and caveats: Fewer N-insertions (relative to the approximately 670-donor mean) were reportedly seen in an Asian-associated ancestry cluster in a later analysis.

CDR1 and CDR2 (germline): SNHLY, FYNNEI. V lost 7 bases to trimming and J lost 0 bases, with 12 bases between them. The CDR3 sequence is 14 residues long. This chain connects TRBV2 to TRBJ1-2; a possible D gene is TRBD1 (6 bases). Sequenced material: PBMCs. This receptor was identified in a human donor in good health. CDR3 sequence reads: CASMEQGANYGYTF. The CDR3 bases are TGTGCCAGCATGGAACAGGGAGCTAACTATGGCTACACCTTC.